This T cell receptor (beta chain) appears in the sequencing data of a study of human CD4 T cells and Enterobacteriaceae (dated by TCRdb to the early 2020s). General study outcomes and caveats: Ex vivo, broadly cross-reactive clonotypes were observed to appear more expanded than specific clonotypes, with about 55% of the 19 and about 60% of the roughly 35 being found within the top 5%. Reactivity of ex vivo clonotypes was inferred only by matching nucleotide sequences to CFSE-low cultures from the same donors.

Memory CD4+ T cells were FACS-sorted on a FACSAria III to over 95% purity as all CD4+ cells other than CD45RA+CCR7+CD95- naive cells. Blood from healthy donors came from blood donation centers in Switzerland. Positive selection with CD4 and CD14 magnetic microbeads was used to enrich total CD4+ T cells and monocytes. Before sorting, CD8+, CD14+, CD16+, CD56+, CD19+ and CD25-bright cells were excluded. In a couple of blood donors, total memory CD4+ T cells were sequenced directly ex vivo to assess in vivo expansion of bacteria-reactive clonotypes. Isolation of peripheral blood mononuclear cells from donor blood was performed with Ficoll-Paque Plus. Deep-level sequencing, with a detection sensitivity of one cell in 200,000, was applied to the ex vivo total memory CD4+ samples. The QIAamp DNA Micro Kit was used to extract genomic DNA from cell pellets, and spectrophotometry was used to check the DNA quantity and purity. The immunoSEQ multiplex PCR assay was used to amplify the TCR Vbeta CDR3 regions. The Illumina HiSeq platform was used to sequence the amplicons. The retrieved sequences were 87 nucleotides in length and included the CDR3 region. The published analysis was carried out like this. A clonotype was defined as a unique productive TCR Vbeta nucleotide sequence, quantified by productive template frequency from ImmunoSEQ Analyzer V3.0. A threshold set at the top 5th percentile of each frequency-ranked repertoire was used to define expanded clonotypes. Repertoire overlap was computed as Chao-Jaccard with the R package fossil and visualized by nonmetric multidimensional scaling with the R package MASS. TCRdb's version of the immuneACCESS table is confined to in-frame rearrangements and falls short of the full clone set. An unresolved V gene accounts for under half of the shortfall where checked; the remainder is of unknown origin. That table furnishes V, J and clone size, whereas the DNA furnished D and trimming. The table for this sample lists fewer than 35,000 clones; 65% to 85% of them were counted only once. Roughly 0.96% of the sample is in the top ten clones.

This clone came up a few times. Its binding antigen is unknown. Per-nucleotide qualities are absent, and no much larger clonotype sits a single base away. From the cysteine up to the phenylalanine, the CDR3 has a length of 15 residues. Only the CDR3 DNA stays, 45 bases, in frame from base 1. V and J lose 0 bases and 1 base, and a span of 9 bases separates them. In the germline V gene, CDR1 corresponds to SNHLY and CDR2 to FYNNEI. Rearrangement joined TRBV2 to TRBJ1-1; the D gene cannot be resolved reliably. The TCR was taken from a human donor in good health. Sequencing was done on a sample of memory CD4+ T cells from blood. In light of the paper, this sample's cell subset or site label describes: total memory CD4 T cells sorted directly ex vivo, unstimulated. The DNA sequence reads TGTGCCAGCAGTGAAGCGAGTGGGAAGAACACTGAAGCTTTCTTT. Translation gives CASSEASGKNTEAFF. The full variable domain, completed from the reference TRBV2 and TRBJ1-1 proteins outside the CDR3, reads EPEVTQTPSHQVTQMGQEVILRCVPISNHLYFYWYRQILGQKVEFLVSFYNNEISEKSEIFDDQFSVERPDGSNFTLKIRSTKLEDSAMYFCASSEASGKNTEAFFGQGTRLTVV.